A single sample gave rise to the 21 T cell receptor beta chains below, sequenced in a study of T cell repertoires in cytomegalovirus infection. Each CDR3 protein gets one entry after TCRdb re-called the reads with MiXCR. Here the sample spans 300,000 or so distinct CDR3 sequences, around 10% being singletons. Input material: PBMCs. The receptors stem from a human donor in good health (CMV status not recorded). Some clones in this sample may be carry-over from other donors' samples.

The genes are TRBV9 and TRBJ2-1, with TRBD1 matching 8 bases. Per germline, CDR1 SGDLS and CDR2 YYNGEE. CDR3 length: 14 residues. V was pared by 0 bases and J by 7 bases, with 3 bases of the junction left unmatched. DNA of the CDR3: TGTGCCAGCAGCGTAGGGACAGGGTCGAATGAGCAGTTCTTC. Translation: CASSVGTGSNEQFF.

This clonotype was seen repeatedly, ten times or more. The gene calls are TRBV28 and TRBJ2-7; no clear D. CDR1 MDHEN and CDR2 SYDVKM come from the germline V gene. Trimming took 6 bases from V and 0 from J, leaving 12 bases between them. The CDR3 loop spans 14 amino acids. DNA for the CDR3: TGTGCCAGCAGCCACGACCGGATCTCCTACGAGCAGTACGTC. This sequence encodes CASSHDRISYEQYV.

Ten or more counts support this clonotype. The V and J genes are TRBV6-2 or TRBV6-3 and TRBJ2-2; D not resolved. From germline, CDR1 is MNHEY and CDR2 SVGEGT. This CDR3 contains 12 residues. Between the trimmed V and J ends, which lost 4 bases and 6 bases, there was a span of 6 bases. In DNA form, the CDR3 reads TGTGCCAGCAGTTTCGGGTCCGGGGAGCTGTTTTTT. It encodes CASSFGSGELFF.

At least ten counts were recorded for this clonotype. The chain combines TRBV24-1 with TRBJ1-2; no clear D gene. Per germline, CDR1 KGHDR and CDR2 SFDVKD. The V gene lost 3 bases and the J gene lost 4 bases, with 5 bases spanning the gap. This CDR3 is 12 amino acids long. CDR3 coding DNA: TGTGCCACCAGTGATGAAGTCTATGGCTACACCTTC. This translates into CATSDEVYGYTF.

This clonotype was seen many times. The CDR3 DNA follows: TGTGCCAGCAGTTTAAACGGACTAGCGGGGGGCCCTCACCAAGAGACCCAGTACTTC. Residues: CASSLNGLAGGPHQETQYF. The rearrangement joins TRBV27 to TRBJ2-5; 14 nucleotides align to TRBD2. V shed 2 bases and J 0 bases; nucleotides not matched to a gene: 8. Germline V gene sequence: CDR1 MNHEY, CDR2 SMNVEV (reference sequence). The CDR3 has 19 amino acids.

This clonotype has ten or more counts. The chain employs TRBV7-3 and TRBJ2-1; the D is unclear. There are 16 residues in the CDR3. Germline V gives CDR1 SGHTA, CDR2 FQGTGA. The V and J ends lost 3 bases and 2 bases respectively, with 14 bases between them. The CDR3 reads CASSLGADLPYNEQFF. CDR3 DNA: TGTGCCAGCAGCTTGGGCGCCGACCTGCCCTACAATGAGCAGTTCTTC.

This chain links TRBV20-1 with TRBJ2-1, with 8 bases identical to TRBD1. Germline CDR1 is DFQATT and CDR2 is SNEGSKA (reference sequence). The CDR3 is made up of 10 amino acids. J gave up 12 bases and V 6 bases, and 4 bases lay outside the gene matches. For the CDR3, the DNA is TGCAGTGCGGGGGACAGGTGGCAGTTCTTC. This translates into CSAGDRWQFF.

This clonotype was counted ten times or more. This chain uses TRBV28 with TRBJ2-3; D is unclear. V lost 10 bases to trimming and J lost 6 bases, with 17 bases between them. CDR1 and CDR2 (germline): MDHEN, SYDVKM. This CDR3 region has 13 residues. This chain's CDR3 is CATSRTIRDTQYF. The CDR3 DNA reads as TGTGCCACCTCTCGGACGATACGCGATACGCAGTATTTT.

This clonotype has at least ten counts. The J gene is TRBJ2-1, the V gene TRBV27, with TRBD1 matching over 10 bases. The CDR3 spans 16 residues. Germline CDR1 is MNHEY and CDR2 is SMNVEV (reference sequence). Losses at the gene ends were 8 bases for V and 2 bases for J; bases not matched to a gene: 9. The CDR3 reads CASHQGDRGPYNEQFF. In DNA form, the CDR3 reads TGTGCCAGCCACCAGGGCGACAGGGGGCCCTACAATGAGCAGTTCTTC.

This clonotype has at least ten counts. The chain joins TRBV25-1 to TRBJ2-3; D may be TRBD2 (6 bases). CDR3 length: 18 residues. Trimming pared 0 bases from V and 6 bases from J, leaving 22 bases between. Germline assignment: CDR1 MGHDK and CDR2 SYGVNS. CDR3 coding DNA: TGTGCCAGCAGTGAATATAAAGGGGAGGCGCCGGGGTCGGATACGCAGTATTTT. Its translation is CASSEYKGEAPGSDTQYF.

This clonotype has more than one count but fewer than ten. The genes are TRBV6-5 and TRBJ2-7; the D gene is possibly TRBD2 (6 bases). The CDR3 runs 15 residues. Germline loops: CDR1 MNHEY, CDR2 SVGAGI. Trimming took off 6 bases at V and 3 bases at J, with 18 bases between the two ends. Here the CDR3 reads CASSLLWGEGYEQYF. The DNA for the CDR3 is TGTGCCAGCAGCCTCCTCTGGGGGGAAGGCTACGAGCAGTACTTC.

The table lists this clonotype with many counts. The V call is TRBV28, the J call TRBJ1-2; no clear D. V shed 5 bases and J shed 4 bases, with 11 bases lying between them. Germline V lookup: CDR1 MDHEN, CDR2 SYDVKM. This CDR3 is built from 13 residues. CDR3: CASSETYVYGYTF. CDR3 coding DNA: TGTGCCAGCAGTGAGACATACGTCTATGGCTACACCTTC.

This clonotype was counted a few times. V and J are TRBV7-9 and TRBJ2-7; D gene uncertain. V was cut by 2 bases and J by 0 bases, with 14 bases left in between. The CDR3 covers 16 residues. Germline V CDR1 and CDR2: SEHNR, FQNEAQ (reference sequence). The CDR3 loop is CASSLYPDLSSYEQYF. The CDR3 DNA reads as TGTGCCAGCAGCTTATACCCCGACTTGAGCTCCTACGAGCAGTACTTC.

At least ten counts were recorded for this clonotype. This chain connects TRBV28 to TRBJ1-5, with 8 positions matching TRBD1. The CDR3 has 16 amino acids. J gave up 3 bases and V 3 bases, and 7 bases lay outside the gene matches. From germline, CDR1 is MDHEN and CDR2 SYDVKM. CDR3 sequence: CASSLWGQANNQPQHF. Written as DNA, the CDR3 is TGTGCCAGCAGTTTGTGGGGACAGGCCAACAATCAGCCCCAGCATTTT.

This clonotype showed up many times. The J gene is TRBJ1-5, the V gene TRBV6-2 or TRBV6-3; 7 nucleotides match TRBD1. Trimming removed 5 bases from V and 5 bases from J; junction bases left unmatched: 9. This CDR3 has 15 amino acids. Germline values: CDR1 MNHEY, CDR2 SVGEGT. The CDR3 spells CASSRRQGWDQPQHF. The CDR3 DNA sequence: TGTGCCAGCAGTCGACGACAGGGTTGGGATCAGCCCCAGCATTTT.

This clonotype appeared many times. The gene calls are TRBV7-3 and TRBJ2-5; D is perhaps TRBD1 (6 bases). The CDR3 has 16 residues. Germline CDR1 SGHTA, CDR2 FQGTGA. Trimming removed 1 base from V and 4 bases from J, with 16 bases in between. CDR3 in amino acids: CASSLINRVGGETQYF. The CDR3 DNA reads TGTGCCAGCAGCTTAATTAACAGGGTTGGCGGAGAGACCCAGTACTTC.

This clonotype showed up many times. V is TRBV7-9 and J is TRBJ1-2, with TRBD1 as a possible D gene (5 bases). V lost 4 bases and J lost 7, with 16 bases in between. The CDR3 contains 14 residues. Germline V lookup: CDR1 SEHNR, CDR2 FQNEAQ (reference sequence). CDR3 sequence: CASSSRGRGTGYTF. CDR3 in DNA: TGTGCCAGCAGCTCCCGGGGCCGCGGGACTGGCTACACCTTC.

This clonotype came up a few times. V usage is TRBV7-2 and J usage is TRBJ2-2; D gene uncertain. CDR1 is SGHTA, CDR2 FQGNSA, per germline. V gave up 2 bases and J gave up 7 bases, with 14 bases separating them. This CDR3 region has 15 residues. In DNA form, the CDR3 reads TGTGCCAGCAGCTTATCATCCTCTTCGGGCGGGGAGCTGTTTTTT. Amino acids: CASSLSSSSGGELFF.

This chain links TRBV7-3 with TRBJ2-5; a weak D match, TRBD2 (6 bases). Germline loops: CDR1 SGHTA, CDR2 FQGTGA. CDR3 length: 13 residues. Trimming stripped 5 bases from V and 5 bases from J, with 12 bases between. For the CDR3, the DNA is TGTGCCAGCAGCCGACTAGTTGGGGAGACCCAGTACTTC. As protein: CASSRLVGETQYF.

Only a few counts were recorded for this clonotype. V usage is TRBV20-1 and J usage is TRBJ2-1; TRBD2 matches at 11 bases. CDR1 is DFQATT and CDR2 is SNEGSKA in the germline V gene (reference sequence). The V gene end was trimmed by 7 bases and the J gene end by 8 bases; junction bases not matched to a gene: 13. This CDR3 contains 15 residues. CDR3 in amino acids: CSGTGTSGRGYEQFF. CDR3 sequence (DNA): TGCAGTGGTACGGGGACTAGCGGCCGAGGGTATGAGCAGTTCTTC.

This clonotype has more than one count but fewer than ten. This chain connects TRBV7-6 to TRBJ1-6; possibly TRBD1 for D (6 bases). The V and J ends lost 4 bases and 11 bases respectively, with 15 bases between them. This CDR3 region has 14 residues. Germline CDR1 and CDR2: SGHVS and FNYEAQ. CDR3 bases: TGTGCCAGCAGCTCCCGACAGCCAGGGGCACCCCTCCACTTT. Amino acid sequence: CASSSRQPGAPLHF.